These T cell receptor beta chains were read from a single sample in a study of T cell repertoires in cytomegalovirus infection. The antigens for these receptors are not known. In TCRdb, the reads were re-called with MiXCR into one record per CDR3 protein. The sample shows under 95,000 distinct CDR3 sequences, approximately 46% of them seen only once. Sequencing was performed on CD8+ T cells from cultured PBMCs, taken from culture after CMV antigen stimulation. The receptor source for this set is a human donor in good health (CMV status not recorded). Some clones in this sample may be carry-over from other donors' samples. CDR3s include the opening cysteine and the closing phenylalanine or tryptophan. A D gene is named only where the DNA matches it firmly. For some rows the clone size is stated as once, few or many, or as a class when expanded; others skip it.

>TRBJ1-1|-|-|TRBV7-9
CASIPIGVAEAFF
TGTGCCAGCATTCCTATAGGTGTCGCTGAAGCTTTCTTT
>TRBJ2-2|-|-|TRBV20-1
CSPQGVGTGELFF
TGCAGCCCCCAGGGCGTTGGCACCGGGGAGCTGTTTTTT
>TRBJ2-3|TRBD2|-|TRBV6-2/TRBV6-3
CASRVGGADTQYF
TGTGCCAGCAGGGTCGGGGGGGCAGATACGCAGTATTTT
>TRBJ2-1|-|medium-sized|TRBV28
CASSSPPVGGGNEQFF
TGTGCCAGCAGTTCCCCCCCCGTGGGAGGAGGAAATGAGCAGTTCTTC
>TRBJ1-2|-|few|TRBV7-8
CASSLAGRNYGYTF
TGTGCCAGCAGCTTAGCTGGCAGAAACTATGGCTACACCTTC
>TRBJ2-5|-|-|TRBV2
CASTDGMRETQYF
TGTGCCAGCACGGACGGGATGCGGGAGACCCAGTACTTC
>TRBJ2-1|-|-|TRBV15
CATSRDNSRSEQFF
TGTGCCACCAGCAGAGATAATAGCCGAAGCGAGCAGTTCTTC
>TRBJ1-6|-|few|TRBV6-1
CASSAWETNNSPLHF
TGTGCCAGCAGTGCCTGGGAGACAAATAATTCACCCCTCCACTTT
>TRBJ2-7|TRBD1|-|TRBV18
CASSLPGQGDYEQYF
TGTGCCAGCTCACTGCCGGGACAGGGGGACTACGAGCAGTACTTC
>TRBJ2-1|-|-|TRBV5-3
CASSSRDDYNEQFF
TGTGCCAGCAGCTCCCGGGACGACTACAATGAGCAGTTCTTC
>TRBJ1-5|-|-|TRBV7-9
CASSSTGPGDQPQHF
TGTGCCAGCAGCTCTACAGGGCCAGGCGATCAGCCCCAGCATTTT
>TRBJ1-6|-|few|TRBV11-2
CASSLFEATNRNSPLHF
TGTGCCAGCAGCTTATTTGAGGCCACAAATCGGAATTCACCCCTCCACTTT
>TRBJ2-3|-|few|TRBV7-8
CASSLGYSSTDTQYF
TGTGCCAGCAGCTTAGGTTACTCCAGCACAGATACGCAGTATTTT
>TRBJ1-3|-|-|TRBV12-3/TRBV12-4
CASRAPQGRSGNTIYF
TGTGCCAGCAGGGCCCCCCAGGGGAGGTCTGGAAACACCATATATTTT
>TRBJ2-5|-|-|TRBV5-6
CASSPYPGAVFETQYF
TGTGCCAGCAGCCCTTATCCGGGAGCAGTTTTTGAGACCCAGTACTTC
>TRBJ2-3|-|-|TRBV11-2
CASSWGLKTDTQYF
TGTGCCAGCAGCTGGGGCTTGAAAACAGATACGCAGTATTTT
>TRBJ1-6|TRBD1|few|TRBV6-6
CASSTDRVGSNSPLHF
TGTGCCAGCAGTACCGACAGGGTTGGGTCGAATTCACCCCTCCACTTT
>TRBJ1-5|-|few|TRBV6-1
CASKEFQQINQPQHF
TGTGCCAGCAAGGAGTTTCAACAGATAAATCAGCCCCAGCATTTT
>TRBJ2-1|-|few|TRBV19
CASSPRPPQGEQFF
TGTGCCAGTAGTCCCCGACCTCCGCAGGGGGAGCAGTTCTTC
>TRBJ2-5|-|-|TRBV20-1
CSARDTVESSFHLRGETQYF
TGCAGTGCTAGAGATACAGTAGAGAGTTCTTTCCACCTTAGGGGAGAGACCCAGTACTTC
>TRBJ1-5|TRBD1|-|TRBV11-2
CASSLDGTGNQPQHF
TGTGCCAGCAGCTTAGATGGGACAGGCAATCAGCCCCAGCATTTT
>TRBJ1-2|-|-|TRBV19
CASRETLDGYTF
TGTGCCAGTAGGGAGACACTCGATGGCTACACCTTC
>TRBJ1-2|TRBD1|few|TRBV6-1
CASSDGTGGRGYTF
TGTGCCAGCAGTGATGGGACAGGGGGCCGAGGCTACACCTTC
>TRBJ2-1|-|-|TRBV7-6
CASSLPSGRSKNEQFF
TGTGCCAGCAGCTTACCCTCGGGAAGATCGAAGAATGAGCAGTTCTTC
>TRBJ2-1|TRBD1|-|TRBV12-3/TRBV12-4
CASSIRQGGEQFF
TGTGCCAGCAGTATCCGACAGGGCGGTGAGCAGTTCTTC
>TRBJ2-7|-|-|TRBV27
CASSPYYVSYEQYF
TGTGCCAGCAGTCCCTACTACGTCTCCTACGAGCAGTACTTC
>TRBJ2-2|TRBD2|-|TRBV7-6
CASSSTSGSPGELFF
TGTGCCAGCAGCTCGACTAGCGGGAGTCCCGGGGAGCTGTTTTTT
>TRBJ2-2|TRBD1|-|TRBV7-2
CASSFTTGGNGELFF
TGTGCCAGCAGCTTTACGACAGGGGGGAACGGGGAGCTGTTTTTT
>TRBJ2-3|-|-|TRBV6-1
CASRDGGARDTQYF
TGTGCCAGCCGGGATGGGGGGGCAAGAGATACGCAGTATTTT
>TRBJ1-1|-|-|TRBV7-2
CASSLVTRFHAFF
TGTGCCAGCAGCTTAGTTACGAGGTTTCATGCTTTCTTT
>TRBJ2-1|-|few|TRBV12-3/TRBV12-4
CASSLDTSYEQFF
TGTGCCAGCAGCCTCGACACTTCGTATGAGCAGTTCTTC
>TRBJ2-2|TRBD1|few|TRBV12-5
CASGLVLGGQGVPGELFF
TGTGCTAGTGGTTTGGTACTCGGGGGACAGGGTGTTCCCGGGGAGCTGTTTTTT
>TRBJ2-2|TRBD2|-|TRBV7-3
CASSLGPGGVWTGELFF
TGTGCCAGCAGCTTAGGGCCGGGAGGGGTCTGGACCGGGGAGCTGTTTTTT
>TRBJ2-3|-|-|TRBV19
CASSRWEGRDTQYF
TGTGCCAGTAGCCGATGGGAAGGAAGAGATACGCAGTATTTT
>TRBJ2-7|-|few|TRBV7-6
CASSFTGLNAYEQYF
TGTGCCAGCAGCTTTACCGGACTGAACGCCTACGAGCAGTACTTC
>TRBJ2-7|-|-|TRBV7-3
CASSRGQEGEQYF
TGTGCCAGCAGCCGAGGACAGGAGGGCGAGCAGTACTTC
>TRBJ1-5|TRBD1|many|TRBV7-2
CASSLARDRGHQPQHF
TGTGCCAGCAGCTTAGCTCGAGACAGGGGGCATCAGCCCCAGCATTTT
>TRBJ1-2|-|few|TRBV12-3/TRBV12-4
CASSGTGWDGYTF
TGTGCCAGCAGTGGGACTGGTTGGGATGGCTACACCTTC
>TRBJ2-7|-|once|TRBV20-1
CSARLFGEQYF
TGCAGTGCTAGGTTGTTCGGCGAGCAGTACTTC
>TRBJ1-1|-|-|TRBV29-1
CSAGGAEAFF
TGCAGCGCTGGGGGCGCTGAAGCTTTCTTT
>TRBJ2-5|-|few|TRBV7-9
CASSLAGTEETQYF
TGTGCCAGCAGCTTAGCCGGGACTGAAGAGACCCAGTACTTC
>TRBJ2-2|-|many|TRBV7-3
CASSETGGGGPGELFF
TGTGCCAGCAGCGAAACTGGGGGAGGCGGTCCCGGGGAGCTGTTTTTT
>TRBJ2-3|-|-|TRBV28
CASSFNRARGYQDTQYF
TGTGCCAGCAGTTTTAACAGGGCTCGTGGGTATCAAGATACGCAGTATTTT
>TRBJ2-7|-|-|TRBV7-9
CASSPLQADEQYF
TGTGCCAGCAGCCCTCTCCAGGCAGACGAGCAGTACTTC
>TRBJ1-6|-|-|TRBV7-6
CASSAEGISPLHF
TGTGCCAGCAGCGCAGAAGGAATTTCACCCCTCCACTTT
>TRBJ2-2|-|-|TRBV7-6
CASSFTGYTGELFF
TGTGCCAGCAGCTTTACAGGGTACACCGGGGAGCTGTTTTTT
>TRBJ2-1|TRBD2|few|TRBV7-9
CASSNMEREHRNEQFF
TGTGCCAGCAGCAATATGGAGCGGGAGCATAGGAATGAGCAGTTCTTC
>TRBJ1-1|TRBD1|-|TRBV7-8
CASSLNRGRTEAFF
TGTGCCAGCAGCTTAAACAGGGGTCGGACTGAAGCTTTCTTT
>TRBJ2-7|-|few|TRBV7-9
CASSSRDSSYEQYF
TGTGCCAGCAGCTCGCGGGACAGTTCCTACGAGCAGTACTTC
>TRBJ2-5|TRBD2|many|TRBV11-2
CASSLPSGLAGGETQYF
TGTGCCAGCAGCCTCCCTTCTGGACTAGCGGGTGGGGAGACCCAGTACTTC
>TRBJ2-5|-|-|TRBV7-8
CASSLVSPETQYF
TGTGCCAGCAGCTTAGTCAGCCCAGAGACCCAGTACTTC
>TRBJ2-2|-|few|TRBV6-6
CASSYIDGSGELFF
TGTGCCAGCAGTTACATTGATGGGTCCGGGGAGCTGTTTTTT
>TRBJ1-1|-|-|TRBV25-1
CASSGLPPTDLNTEAFF
TGTGCCAGCAGTGGGCTTCCACCGACAGACCTGAACACTGAAGCTTTCTTT
>TRBJ2-7|TRBD2|-|TRBV2
CASSGTSGGYEQYF
TGTGCCAGCAGTGGCACTAGCGGTGGATACGAGCAGTACTTC
>TRBJ2-2|-|-|TRBV2
CASSEGQVGTGELFF
TGTGCCAGCAGTGAAGGGCAGGTGGGGACCGGGGAGCTGTTTTTT